The entry that follows covers one TCR beta chain sequence. Its antigen is unknown. V shed 0 bases and J shed 0 bases, with 6 bases lying between them. Germline assignment: CDR1 SGHVS and CDR2 FQNEAQ. This CDR3 contains 15 residues. These data belong to a study of PD-1 blockade in classical Hodgkin lymphoma. Findings and limits, study-wide: Initiation of nivolumab under 1 year after ASCT led to exclusion of patients. According to reports, newly diagnosed patients had lower baseline TCR diversity than healthy donors, and relapsed/refractory patients had lower baseline TCR diversity still.

Relapse was seen in all patients after autologous stem cell transplantation, and brentuximab vedotin exposure was variable. Here immunoSEQ multiplex PCR was the method, and the copy in TCRdb shows in-frame clones only, minus some. This table has some 21,000 clones, around 80% appearing once. The V gene is TRBV7-8, the J gene TRBJ2-1, with unresolved D. The specimen was peripheral blood mononuclear cells (PBMCs), collected before the second cycle of nivolumab. This receptor was identified in a human donor with classical Hodgkin lymphoma. The CDR3 region has the DNA TGTGCCAGCAGCTTAGCGGCTAGCTCCTACAATGAGCAGTTCTTC. Translated, it gives CASSLAASSYNEQFF.